A single sample gave rise to the 12 T cell receptor beta chains below, sequenced in a study of cytomegalovirus exposure and HLA in healthy donors. Amplification used 60 Vbeta primers and 13 Jbeta primers. TCRdb's table, derived via immunoSEQ multiplex PCR, lists solely in-frame clones and lacks some. The sample contains some 98,000 clones, roughly three quarters of which appear only once. Sequenced sample: PBMCs. These receptors all come from a man aged 35 to 55 in good health and CMV-seronegative.

This clone showed up just once. The V gene is TRBV7-7, the J gene TRBJ2-2; TRBD1 might be the D (7 bases). This CDR3 has 13 amino acids. Germline V CDR1 and CDR2: SSHAT, FNYEAQ (reference sequence). V dropped 8 bases and J dropped 6 bases, with 13 bases sitting between them. The CDR3 reads CASSQGGAGELFF. The DNA of the CDR3 is TGTGCCAGCTCCCAGGGGGGTGCCGGGGAGCTGTTTTTT.

The chain has TRBV11-2 and TRBJ2-5; 7 nucleotides align to TRBD1. The CDR3 extends over 14 amino acids. Trimming took 3 bases from V and 5 from J; bases not matched to a gene: 6. The germline CDR1 and CDR2 sequences are SGHAT and FQNNGV. Here the CDR3 reads CASSLIGGWETQYF. The CDR3 DNA follows: TGTGCCAGCAGCTTGATAGGGGGCTGGGAGACCCAGTACTTC.

The chain couples TRBV7-9 to TRBJ2-3, with 8 bases that match TRBD1. Germline V gives CDR1 SEHNR, CDR2 FQNEAQ (reference sequence). After removal of 5 bases from V and 2 bases from J, the junction contained 12 bases not matched to a gene. The CDR3 spans 17 residues. The DNA for the CDR3 is TGTGCCAGCAGCCCATCCACCGGGACAGGACTCACAGATACGCAGTATTTT. Translated: CASSPSTGTGLTDTQYF.

The V gene is TRBV4-2, the J gene TRBJ2-3; 9 positions match TRBD2. This CDR3 region has 16 residues. From germline, CDR1 is LGHNA and CDR2 YNFKEQ. V lost 0 bases to trimming and J lost 5 bases; unmatched junction nucleotides: 6. The CDR3 loop is CASSQEGGGGRDTQYF. The CDR3 coding sequence is TGTGCCAGCAGCCAAGAAGGCGGGGGGGGGAGAGATACGCAGTATTTT.

The J gene is TRBJ2-5, the V gene TRBV15; weak D call: TRBD1 (7 bases). The CDR3 runs to 15 residues. Germline CDR1 and CDR2: LNHNV and YYDKDF (reference sequence). Trimming shortened V by 1 base and J by 5 bases, and 14 bases separated the two germline ends. CDR3: CATSRVQGGPETQYF. The CDR3 bases are TGTGCCACCAGCAGAGTCCAGGGGGGCCCGGAGACCCAGTACTTC.

The V call is TRBV6-6, the J call TRBJ1-5; 9 nucleotides match TRBD1. CDR3 length: 13 residues. Germline V gene lookup returns CDR1 MNHNY and CDR2 SVGAGI (reference sequence). V was pared by 6 bases and J by 6 bases, with 3 bases of the junction left unmatched. The CDR3 DNA follows: TGTGCCAGCAGAACGACAGGGGGTCAGCCCCAGCATTTT. Translated: CASRTTGGQPQHF.

V and J are TRBV9 and TRBJ1-2; 10 bases align to TRBD1. The CDR3 runs to 16 residues. J gave up 7 bases and V 2 bases, and 11 bases lay outside the gene matches. Per germline, CDR1 SGDLS and CDR2 YYNGEE. CDR3 nucleotide sequence: TGTGCCAGCAGCGTGGCCGGGACAGGGGTGTTCTTTGGCTACACCTTC. It is translated as CASSVAGTGVFFGYTF.

In this sample, this clone turned up a few times. The chain is built from TRBV25-1 and TRBJ2-1; 12 bases align to TRBD2. V trimming: 10 bases; J trimming: 4 bases; junction bases outside the gene matches: 2. Germline lookup yields CDR1 MGHDK and CDR2 SYGVNS. CDR3 size: 13 residues. The DNA of the CDR3 is TGTGCCAACACTAGCGGGGGGTACAATGAGCAGTTCTTC. This sequence encodes CANTSGGYNEQFF. Filled out from reference TRBV25-1 and TRBJ2-1, the complete variable domain reads EADIYQTPRYLVIGTGKKITLECSQTMGHDKMYWYQQDPGMELHLIHYSYGVNSTEKGDLSSESTVSRIRTEHFPLTLESARPSHTSQYLCANTSGGYNEQFFGPGTRLTVL.

The V and J genes are TRBV7-9 and TRBJ2-1; 7 nucleotides align to TRBD1. Per the germline V gene, CDR1 is SEHNR and CDR2 is FQNEAQ (reference sequence). The CDR3 sequence is 16 residues long. Germline trimming cut 2 bases from V and 2 bases from J; bases unmatched to any gene: 6. CDR3 sequence reads: CASSLIGQDAYNEQFF. For the CDR3, the DNA is TGTGCCAGCAGCTTAATTGGACAGGACGCCTACAATGAGCAGTTCTTC.

For this clone: Its ends do not fully match the called genes, so a read error is possible. The chain employs TRBV10-3 and TRBJ1-6; TRBD1 matches 7 bases. The CDR3 has 15 residues. CDR1 and CDR2 from the germline V gene are ENHRY and SYGVKD. The CDR3: CAIRATGSYNSPLYF. The CDR3 region has the DNA TGTGCCATCAGGGCGACAGGGTCCTATAATTCACCCCTCTACTTT.

The chain combines TRBV11-1 with TRBJ2-4; possibly TRBD1 for D (6 bases). Germline CDR1 SGHAT, CDR2 FQDESV (reference sequence). CDR3 length: 15 amino acids. V dropped 1 base and J dropped 6 bases, with 13 bases sitting between them. CDR3 DNA: TGTGCCAGCAGCTTAGGGAACAGGGTAGGAAACATTCAGTACTTC. Translation: CASSLGNRVGNIQYF.

CDR3 loop: CASSLVSYYNEQFF. The CDR3, as DNA: TGCGCCAGCAGCTTGGTGTCTTATTACAATGAGCAGTTCTTC. V and J are TRBV5-1 and TRBJ2-1, with D hard to call. Germline-derived CDR1 and CDR2 are SGHRS and YFSETQ. The length of the CDR3 is 14 residues. V was shortened by 0 bases and J by 4 bases, with 8 bases between the two germline ends. The whole variable domain, filled in from reference TRBV5-1 and TRBJ2-1, reads KAGVTQTPRYLIKTRGQQVTLSCSPISGHRSVSWYQQTPGQGLQFLFEYFSETQRNKGNFPGRFSGRQFSNSRSEMNVSTLELGDSALYLCASSLVSYYNEQFFGPGTRLTVL.